The text below deals with one TCR beta chain. This sample is drawn from a study of technical replicates of blood from several donors. The method was immunoSEQ multiplex PCR; TCRdb's version includes in-frame clones alone and lacks a portion of them. The sample has some 78,000 clones; about 93% are singletons. Germline-derived CDR1 and CDR2 are MNHEY and SMNVEV (reference sequence). The length of the CDR3 is 15 residues. V was pared by 5 bases and J by 3 bases, with 8 bases of the junction left unmatched. The genes are TRBV27 and TRBJ2-7; 9 bases map to TRBD2. This receptor was identified in a human donor in good health. The specimen was T cells isolated from PBMCs. The CDR3 region is CASSPPAGGDYEQYF. DNA of the CDR3: TGTGCCAGCAGTCCACCGGCGGGAGGGGACTACGAGCAGTACTTC.